The 6 T cell receptor beta chains below come from one sample, sequenced in a study of identifying expanded T cells in peripheral blood. Sequencing was performed with immunoSEQ multiplex PCR; in TCRdb, only in-frame clones are kept and a portion is missing. The sample contains tens of thousands of clones, 70% to 90% of which appear only once. The sequenced material came from blood. The receptors were sampled from a person between 18 and 75 years old in good health.

This rearrangement joins TRBV30 to TRBJ2-3; 7 bases are shared with TRBD2. Germline CDR1 and CDR2: GTSNPN and SVGIG (reference sequence). The CDR3 is 16 residues long. After removal of 1 base from V and 4 bases from J, the junction contained 11 bases not matched to a gene. CDR3 in DNA: TGTGCCTGGAGTGGGTGGGGCGGGAGTGCGGCAGATACGCAGTATTTT. It is translated as CAWSGWGGSAADTQYF.

The V and J genes are TRBV15 and TRBJ2-7; D possibly uses TRBD1 or TRBD2 (5 bases each). The CDR3 runs 17 residues. CDR1 is LNHNV, CDR2 YYDKDF, per germline (reference sequence). V was clipped by 4 bases and J by 0 bases, with 19 bases between them. DNA for the CDR3: TGTGCCACCAGCAAAGCAACGAACAAGGGACGCTCCTACGAGCAGTACTTC. This encodes CATSKATNKGRSYEQYF. Variable domain in full (rest from reference TRBV15 and TRBJ2-7): DAMVIQNPRYQVTQFGKPVTLSCSQTLNHNVMYWYQQKSSQAPKLLFHYYDKDFNNEADTPDNFQSRRPNTSFCFLDIRSPGLGDTAMYLCATSKATNKGRSYEQYFGPGTRLTVT.

This sequence joins TRBV5-1 and TRBJ2-1; 12 bases line up with TRBD2. After removal of 5 bases from V and 6 bases from J, the junction contained 6 bases not matched to a gene. This CDR3 comprises 15 residues. Germline CDR1 and CDR2: SGHRS and YFSETQ. CDR3 protein: CASRALAGGPNEQFF. The DNA of the CDR3 is TGCGCCAGCAGGGCCCTAGCGGGAGGGCCCAATGAGCAGTTCTTC.

CDR3 nucleotide sequence: TGTGCCAGCAGCGAGGGACAGGGGGCGACTGAAGCTTTCTTT. It specifies CASSEGQGATEAFF. The chain combines TRBV6-4 with TRBJ1-1; TRBD1 matches 12 bases. CDR1 is MRHNA and CDR2 is SNTAGT in the germline V gene. The CDR3 extends over 14 amino acids. V was clipped by 6 bases and J by 5 bases; unmatched bases: 4.

The chain recombines TRBV7-3 with TRBJ1-1; D is unresolved. Per germline, CDR1 SGHTA and CDR2 FQGTGA. V was shortened by 0 bases and J by 1 base, with 6 bases between the two germline ends. This CDR3 contains 14 residues. CDR3 loop: CASSLTGSNTEAFF. The CDR3 region has the DNA TGTGCCAGCAGCTTAACCGGTTCGAACACTGAAGCTTTCTTT.

In DNA form, the CDR3 reads TGTGCCTGGAGTCACGGGACAGAGCAGTACTTC. This gives the protein CAWSHGTEQYF. This chain connects TRBV30 to TRBJ2-7, with D possibly TRBD1 on 6 matching bases. V shed 2 bases and J shed 7 bases, with 9 bases lying between them. Germline lookup yields CDR1 GTSNPN and CDR2 SVGIG (reference sequence). This CDR3 comprises 11 residues.